Listed below are T cell receptor beta chains from one sample, sequenced in a study of cytomegalovirus exposure and HLA in healthy donors. Data came from immunoSEQ multiplex PCR; TCRdb stores just in-frame clones and leaves some out. There are over 120,000 clones in the sample; over 80% occur only once, and less than 3.5% lies in the top ten. Sequencing was performed on PBMCs. The receptors here all came from a young woman in good health and CMV-seronegative. Each CDR3 is given without its conserved first and last residue. D genes are given only for firm matches.

V gene: TRBV7-2
CDR3 length: 15
J gene: TRBJ2-5
D gene: TRBD2
CDR3 protein: ASSFYKGTSGGETQY

V gene: TRBV15
CDR3 length: 13
J gene: TRBJ1-2
D gene: TRBD1
CDR3 protein: ATSRAGRGLYGYT

V gene: TRBV2
CDR3 length: 12
J gene: TRBJ2-7
D gene: NA
CDR3 protein: ASTHPDFAYEQY

V gene: TRBV5-6
CDR3 length: 15
J gene: TRBJ1-2
D gene: TRBD1
CDR3 protein: ASSTFARGRGDYGYT

V gene: TRBV6-1
CDR3 length: 14
J gene: TRBJ2-1
D gene: NA
CDR3 protein: ASSESVRGPSNEQF

V gene: TRBV7-2
CDR3 length: 13
J gene: TRBJ2-7
D gene: NA
CDR3 protein: ASSLRWGEIFEQY

V gene: TRBV19
CDR3 length: 13
J gene: TRBJ1-1
D gene: NA
CDR3 protein: ASRNRVELNTEAF

V gene: TRBV5-6
CDR3 length: 12
J gene: TRBJ2-7
D gene: TRBD1
CDR3 protein: ASSFAGQGAEQY

V gene: TRBV28
CDR3 length: 15
J gene: TRBJ2-3
D gene: NA
CDR3 protein: ASSPHLRGFRTDTQY

V gene: TRBV5-1
CDR3 length: 13
J gene: TRBJ2-1
D gene: TRBD1
CDR3 protein: ASSFRDSKLNEQF

V gene: TRBV19
CDR3 length: 9
J gene: TRBJ1-1
D gene: TRBD1
CDR3 protein: ASSFTGEAF

V gene: TRBV5-4
CDR3 length: 13
J gene: NA
D gene: TRBD2
CDR3 protein: ASSPRTSGAYEQY

V gene: TRBV6-1
CDR3 length: 13
J gene: TRBJ2-3
D gene: TRBD1
CDR3 protein: ASSEGQGATDTQY

V gene: TRBV5-1
CDR3 length: 13
J gene: TRBJ2-6
D gene: NA
CDR3 protein: ASSLGRAGANVLT

V gene: TRBV2
CDR3 length: 12
J gene: TRBJ1-5
D gene: TRBD1
CDR3 protein: ASRGQNRGQPQH

V gene: TRBV4-1
CDR3 length: 12
J gene: TRBJ1-1
D gene: NA
CDR3 protein: ASTSVGGNTEAF

V gene: TRBV28
CDR3 length: 12
J gene: TRBJ1-2
D gene: NA
CDR3 protein: ASSLARGRDGYT

V gene: TRBV30
CDR3 length: 12
J gene: TRBJ2-5
D gene: NA
CDR3 protein: AWGRDSEFETQY

V gene: TRBV6-1
CDR3 length: 13
J gene: TRBJ2-5
D gene: TRBD2
CDR3 protein: ASRAGTSGQETQY

V gene: TRBV6-6
CDR3 length: 12
J gene: TRBJ1-5
D gene: NA
CDR3 protein: ASSDESRDQPQH

V gene: TRBV29-1
CDR3 length: 11
J gene: TRBJ2-2
D gene: NA
CDR3 protein: SGEGHTTGELF

V gene: TRBV11-2
CDR3 length: 13
J gene: TRBJ1-2
D gene: TRBD1
CDR3 protein: ASSLDPGGTGGYT

V gene: TRBV5-8
CDR3 length: 12
J gene: TRBJ1-6
D gene: NA
CDR3 protein: ASSLQGNNSPLH

V gene: TRBV11-3
CDR3 length: 10
J gene: TRBJ2-2
D gene: NA
CDR3 protein: ASSLVGGELF

V gene: TRBV7-9
CDR3 length: 12
J gene: TRBJ1-5
D gene: TRBD1
CDR3 protein: ASSQDRGNQPQH

V gene: TRBV7-9
CDR3 length: 14
J gene: TRBJ1-2
D gene: NA
CDR3 protein: ASSLVGASSNYGYT

V gene: TRBV21-1
CDR3 length: 12
J gene: TRBJ1-5
D gene: NA
CDR3 protein: ASRYGQTVKPQH

V gene: TRBV2
CDR3 length: 15
J gene: TRBJ1-3
D gene: NA
CDR3 protein: ASSDGGLPRSGNTIY

V gene: TRBV7-9
CDR3 length: 11
J gene: TRBJ2-5
D gene: TRBD2
CDR3 protein: ASSLGQAGEQY

V gene: TRBV5-1
CDR3 length: 12
J gene: TRBJ1-6
D gene: TRBD1
CDR3 protein: ASSSGQGGSPLH

V gene: TRBV21-1
CDR3 length: 14
J gene: TRBJ2-6
D gene: NA
CDR3 protein: ASNYSGRRGANVLT

V gene: TRBV6-5
CDR3 length: 12
J gene: TRBJ1-5
D gene: TRBD1
CDR3 protein: ASSPGQGDQPQH